Each of the 24 T cell receptor beta chains below was sequenced from the same sample in a study of blood T cell repertoires in COVID-19. Clones were read by immunoSEQ multiplex PCR, and TCRdb kept only the in-frame ones, dropping some. The sample gives 300,000 to 350,000 clones, roughly 90% of which show up once; about 4.2% is in the top ten. The sequenced sample consisted of PBMCs or T cells enriched from blood (not recorded which). These receptors originate from a woman in her 30s who had been exposed to COVID-19.

The chain links TRBV6-4 to TRBJ1-5; TRBD1 agrees at 7 bases. The CDR3 runs to 15 residues. V lost 5 bases to trimming and J lost 9 bases; unmatched junction nucleotides: 13. The germline V gene has CDR1 MRHNA and CDR2 SNTAGT. The CDR3 DNA reads TGTGCCAGCAGTAAACTACAGGGGAAGATCATGCCCCAGCATTTT. It codes for CASSKLQGKIMPQHF.

The J gene is TRBJ1-2, the V gene TRBV7-8, with 8 bases aligning to TRBD1. The CDR3 is made up of 16 amino acids. The ends lost 4 bases at V and 4 bases at J; junction bases unmatched: 11. In germline, CDR1 is SGHVS, CDR2 FQNEAQ. CDR3 nucleotide sequence: TGTGCCAGCAGCTCAGTCCAGGGGGCCCCCATCTATGGCTACACCTTC. Encoded protein: CASSSVQGAPIYGYTF.

To note about this clone: Additional DNA sequences in this sample encode the identical CDR3. This chain links TRBV3-1 (or the pseudogene TRBV3-2) with TRBJ1-2; D remains ambiguous. The ends were cut back, 0 bases at V and 2 bases at J, with 13 bases in the middle. Germline V CDR1 and CDR2: LGHDT, YNNKEL (reference sequence). This CDR3 contains 16 residues. The chain's CDR3 is CASSQDPGGGNYGYTF. DNA for the CDR3: TGTGCCAGCAGCCAAGATCCAGGCGGAGGGAACTATGGCTACACCTTC.

This clone was observed once. This chain links TRBV29-1 with TRBJ1-2; 7 positions agree with TRBD1. Trimming removed 4 bases from V and 1 base from J; junction bases left unmatched: 6. The CDR3 has 14 residues. Germline assignment: CDR1 SQVTM and CDR2 ANQGSEA. The CDR3 reads CSVVGQNLNYGYTF. CDR3 DNA sequence: TGCAGCGTTGTGGGACAGAACCTTAACTATGGCTACACCTTC. Filled out from reference TRBV29-1 and TRBJ1-2, the complete variable domain reads SAVISQKPSRDICQRGTSLTIQCQVDSQVTMMFWYRQQPGQSLTLIATANQGSEATYESGFVIDKFPISRPNLTFSTLTVSNMSPEDSSIYLCSVVGQNLNYGYTFGSGTRLTVV.

The V call is TRBV4-1, the J call TRBJ1-1; maybe TRBD1 (6 bases). The germline gives CDR1 MGHRA, CDR2 YSYEKL. The CDR3 runs 14 residues. V lost 0 bases to trimming and J lost 5 bases, with 10 bases between them. The CDR3 here is CASSQDTGWTEAFF. The CDR3 DNA is TGCGCCAGCAGCCAAGATACAGGGTGGACTGAAGCTTTCTTT.

This clone showed up just once. The CDR3 DNA reads as TGTGCCAGTAGTACTGGGACAGCCGATGCTAACTATGGCTACACCTTC. Protein product: CASSTGTADANYGYTF. The chain recombines TRBV19 with TRBJ1-2, with 7 bases that match TRBD1. V was pared by 4 bases and J by 0 bases, with 8 bases of the junction left unmatched. The germline V gene encodes CDR1 LNHDA and CDR2 SQIVND (reference sequence). The CDR3 is 16 residues long.

This rearrangement joins TRBV3-1 (or the pseudogene TRBV3-2) to TRBJ1-1; maybe TRBD1 (6 bases). The CDR3 spans 13 residues. Trimming removed 1 base from V and 7 bases from J, with 10 bases in between. Germline CDR1 is LGHDT and CDR2 is YNNKEL (reference sequence). CDR3 loop: CASSQVGALEAFF. CDR3 DNA: TGTGCCAGCAGCCAAGTGGGGGCCCTTGAAGCTTTCTTT.

This rearrangement joins TRBV2 to TRBJ2-1; D might be TRBD2 (5 bases). V was cut by 5 bases and J by 10 bases, with 6 bases left in between. This CDR3 is 10 amino acids long. Germline lookup yields CDR1 SNHLY and CDR2 FYNNEI. The CDR3 reads CASSTGEQFF. The CDR3 DNA sequence: TGTGCCAGCAGTACGGGGGAGCAGTTCTTC.

V gene TRBV4-1 combines with J gene TRBJ1-1, with a weak D call TRBD1 (6 bases). Trimming took off 2 bases at V and 5 bases at J, with 21 bases between the two ends. This CDR3 has 17 amino acids. Germline V gives CDR1 MGHRA, CDR2 YSYEKL. DNA of the CDR3: TGCGCCAGCAGCCAAAACCGGGCGGGGGCATCACGGACTGAAGCTTTCTTT. It translates to CASSQNRAGASRTEAFF.

The chain employs TRBV4-2 and TRBJ2-3; 7 nucleotides match TRBD2. This CDR3 has 13 amino acids. With V trimmed by 1 base and J by 14 bases, 9 bases remained unmatched. Germline CDR1 reads LGHNA; CDR2 reads YNFKEQ. The CDR3 coding sequence is TGTGCCAGCAGCCAAGTCCCCGCGGGGGTATGGTATTTT. This codes for CASSQVPAGVWYF.

J is TRBJ2-3 and V is TRBV4-2; perhaps TRBD2 as D (6 bases). This CDR3 contains 15 residues. V lost 0 bases, J lost 4 bases, and 11 bases lay in between. Germline V gene sequence: CDR1 LGHNA, CDR2 YNFKEQ. The CDR3 reads CASSQDPSEADTQYF. The CDR3 bases are TGTGCCAGCAGCCAAGATCCTAGCGAGGCAGATACGCAGTATTTT.

This sequence joins TRBV5-4 and TRBJ2-6, with a weak D call TRBD2 (5 bases). Germline-derived CDR1 and CDR2 are SGHNT and YYREEE (reference sequence). V was pared by 4 bases and J by 1 base, with 12 bases between. This CDR3 contains 16 residues. Written as DNA, the CDR3 is TGTGCCAGCAGCGTAGAGGCGGGTTCTGGGGCCAACGTCCTGACTTTC. It codes for CASSVEAGSGANVLTF.

The chain recombines TRBV13 with TRBJ2-3, with 7 bases that match TRBD1. Trimming cost V 2 bases and J 3 bases; bases outside gene matches: 5. The germline V gene encodes CDR1 PRHDT and CDR2 FYEKMQ (reference sequence). This CDR3 comprises 15 residues. CDR3 nucleotide sequence: TGTGCCAGCAGCTTACGGCAGGGGGTGACAGATACGCAGTATTTT. Residues: CASSLRQGVTDTQYF. Together with reference TRBV13 and TRBJ2-3, the CDR3 gives the full variable domain: AAGVIQSPRHLIKEKRETATLKCYPIPRHDTVYWYQQGPGQDPQFLISFYEKMQSDKGSIPDRFSAQQFSDYHSELNMSSLELGDSALYFCASSLRQGVTDTQYFGPGTRLTVL.

V gene TRBV11-3 combines with J gene TRBJ2-7; TRBD1 might be the D (6 bases). This CDR3 spans 20 amino acids. Deletions cut 2 bases from V and 4 bases from J, with 30 bases between. From germline, CDR1 is SGHNT and CDR2 YENEEA. For the CDR3, the DNA is TGTGCCAGCAGCTTAATCGTTTTAGGCATTGAGGGACAAGCCGAATACGAGCAGTACTTC. It translates to CASSLIVLGIEGQAEYEQYF.

This sequence joins TRBV30 and TRBJ1-2; D may be TRBD1 (5 bases). The length of the CDR3 is 12 residues. The V end lost 5 bases, the J end lost 1 base, and 8 bases lay between the germline ends. Germline-derived CDR1 and CDR2 are GTSNPN and SVGIG (reference sequence). CDR3 in DNA: TGTGCCTGGGGGGGGAGTAACTATGGCTACACCTTC. Translating it yields CAWGGSNYGYTF.

The chain couples TRBV19 to TRBJ1-3; D remains ambiguous. The CDR3 is 16 amino acids. Trimming removed 6 bases from V and 0 bases from J, with 15 bases in between. Germline V gene sequence: CDR1 LNHDA, CDR2 SQIVND (reference sequence). The CDR3 here is CASRSAGGHSGNTIYF. The CDR3 DNA sequence: TGTGCCAGTAGGTCGGCTGGCGGCCACTCTGGAAACACCATATATTTT. Full variable domain (remainder filled in from reference TRBV19 and TRBJ1-3): DGGITQSPKYLFRKEGQNVTLSCEQNLNHDAMYWYRQDPGQGLRLIYYSQIVNDFQKGDIAEGYSVSREKKESFPLTVTSAQKNPTAFYLCASRSAGGHSGNTIYFGEGSWLTVV.

V usage is TRBV4-2 and J usage is TRBJ2-7; 9 positions match TRBD2. V trimming: 4 bases; J trimming: 5 bases; junction bases outside the gene matches: 9. CDR1 and CDR2 (germline): LGHNA, YNFKEQ. The CDR3 has 15 amino acids. The chain's CDR3 is CASSLSGLAGDEQYF. CDR3 in DNA: TGTGCCAGCAGCCTTTCGGGACTAGCAGGAGACGAGCAGTACTTC.

This sequence joins TRBV14 and TRBJ2-1, with 7 bases identical to TRBD2. With V trimmed by 5 bases and J by 7 bases, 11 bases remained unmatched. Germline CDR1 reads SGHDN; CDR2 reads FVKESK. This CDR3 is 15 amino acids long. This CDR3 is CASSNPGMGGNEQFF. For the CDR3, the DNA is TGTGCCAGCAGCAACCCTGGGATGGGAGGGAATGAGCAGTTCTTC.

The chain couples TRBV19 to TRBJ2-7; tentative D call: TRBD1 (5 bases). Trimming shortened V by 3 bases and J by 3 bases, and 9 bases separated the two germline ends. Germline V gene lookup returns CDR1 LNHDA and CDR2 SQIVND (reference sequence). The CDR3 length is 13 residues. The CDR3 reads CASSMTASYEQYF. The CDR3 bases are TGTGCCAGTAGTATGACAGCCAGCTACGAGCAGTACTTC. Complete variable domain (other parts from reference TRBV19 and TRBJ2-7): DGGITQSPKYLFRKEGQNVTLSCEQNLNHDAMYWYRQDPGQGLRLIYYSQIVNDFQKGDIAEGYSVSREKKESFPLTVTSAQKNPTAFYLCASSMTASYEQYFGPGTRLTVT.

The V call is TRBV5-1, the J call TRBJ1-3, with a weak D call TRBD1 (5 bases). This CDR3 has 16 residues. Germline V gene data show CDR1 as SGHRS and CDR2 as YFSETQ. V was pared by 2 bases and J by 0 bases, with 12 bases between. The DNA for the CDR3 is TGCGCCAGCAGCTTAGGACACTCGAGCTCTGGAAACACCATATATTTT. This sequence encodes CASSLGHSSSGNTIYF. The full variable domain, rest sourced from reference TRBV5-1 and TRBJ1-3, is KAGVTQTPRYLIKTRGQQVTLSCSPISGHRSVSWYQQTPGQGLQFLFEYFSETQRNKGNFPGRFSGRQFSNSRSEMNVSTLELGDSALYLCASSLGHSSSGNTIYFGEGSWLTVV.

This chain joins TRBV7-3 and TRBJ2-6, with D possibly being TRBD1 (7 bases). Germline CDR1 is SGHTA and CDR2 is FQGTGA. This CDR3 region has 18 residues. The V and J ends lost 5 bases and 4 bases respectively, with 21 bases between them. CDR3 in DNA: TGTGCCAGCAGCGCGGGACCTGACAGGGCCGACGGGGCCAACGTCCTGACTTTC. This translates into CASSAGPDRADGANVLTF.

The J gene is TRBJ1-3, the V gene TRBV28; D is uncertain. The CDR3 extends over 13 amino acids. Germline values: CDR1 MDHEN, CDR2 SYDVKM. The V gene lost 5 bases and the J gene lost 0 bases, with 5 bases spanning the gap. The CDR3 nucleotides are TGTGCCAGCAGTCGGGGCTCTGGAAACACCATATATTTT. Amino acid sequence: CASSRGSGNTIYF.

This sequence joins TRBV6-7 and TRBJ2-3; D ambiguous. TRBV6-7 carries the ORF label, with uncertain function. V was cut by 6 bases and J by 6 bases, with 13 bases left in between. This CDR3 region has 13 residues. The CDR3: CASSIGSWDTQYF. The CDR3 coding sequence is TGTGCCAGCAGCATCGGGTCGTGGGATACGCAGTATTTT.

The chain combines TRBV6-5 with TRBJ2-1; unclear D gene. V lost 8 bases, J lost 4 bases, and 12 bases lay in between. There are 13 residues in the CDR3. CDR1 is MNHEY and CDR2 is SVGAGI in the germline V gene. CDR3: CASLFGAYNEQFF. The CDR3 coding sequence is TGTGCCAGCCTCTTCGGAGCTTACAATGAGCAGTTCTTC.